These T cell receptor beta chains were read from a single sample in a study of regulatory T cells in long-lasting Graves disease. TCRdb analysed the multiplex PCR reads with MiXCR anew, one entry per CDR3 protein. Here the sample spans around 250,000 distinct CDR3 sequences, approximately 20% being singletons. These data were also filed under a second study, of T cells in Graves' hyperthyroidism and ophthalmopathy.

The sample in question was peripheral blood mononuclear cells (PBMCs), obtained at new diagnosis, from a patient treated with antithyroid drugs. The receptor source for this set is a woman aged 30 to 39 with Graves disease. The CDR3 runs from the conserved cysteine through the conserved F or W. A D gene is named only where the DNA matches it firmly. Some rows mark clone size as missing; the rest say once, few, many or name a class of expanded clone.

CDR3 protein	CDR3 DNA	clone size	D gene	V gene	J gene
CASSLGGTGSRHGELFF	TGTGCCAGCAGTTTAGGTGGGACAGGCTCAAGGCACGGGGAGCTGTTTTTT	many	TRBD1	TRBV28	TRBJ2-2
CASSLARYNEQFF	TGTGCCAGCAGTTTAGCACGGTACAATGAGCAGTTCTTC	many	.	TRBV12-3/TRBV12-4	TRBJ2-1
CAISDPGEWGRQETQYF	TGTGCCATCAGTGACCCGGGAGAGTGGGGTCGCCAAGAGACCCAGTACTTC	.	.	TRBV10-3	TRBJ2-5
CASRPLGSVNTEAFF	TGTGCCAGCCGGCCTTTGGGCAGCGTGAACACTGAAGCTTTCTTT	many	.	TRBV3-1	TRBJ1-1
CASSPTGEQPQHF	TGTGCCAGCAGCCCGACTGGGGAACAGCCCCAGCATTTT	.	.	TRBV7-2	TRBJ1-5
CSARDSPSNSPLHF	TGCAGTGCTAGAGATTCTCCAAGTAATTCACCCCTCCACTTT	many	.	TRBV20-1	TRBJ1-6
CASSRARGDYNEQFF	TGTGCCAGCAGTCGAGCGAGAGGGGACTACAATGAGCAGTTCTTC	many	.	TRBV12-3/TRBV12-4	TRBJ2-1
CASSPRRDRVYNEQYF	TGCGCCAGCAGCCCCAGGCGGGACAGGGTTTACAATGAGCAGTACTTC	.	TRBD1	TRBV7-3	TRBJ2-7
CASGSSGTGGSEQYF	TGTGCCAGCGGATCCTCCGGGACAGGGGGCTCCGAGCAGTACTTC	few	TRBD1	TRBV5-5	TRBJ2-7
CASSQFVGANYGYTF	TGTGCCAGCAGCCAGTTCGTAGGAGCTAACTATGGCTACACCTTC	.	.	TRBV14	TRBJ1-2
CASSLGQGREETQYF	TGTGCCAGCAGCTTAGGACAGGGACGAGAGGAGACCCAGTACTTC	few	TRBD1	TRBV11-3	TRBJ2-5
CSVGPRGGRAGEQYF	TGCAGCGTTGGACCCCGAGGGGGCAGGGCTGGGGAGCAGTACTTC	.	TRBD1	TRBV29-1	TRBJ2-7
CASSRDRALSALHF	TGCGCCAGCAGTAGGGACAGGGCCCTTTCGGCCCTCCACTTT	.	TRBD1	TRBV10-2	TRBJ1-6
CSVGWNTGGNEQFF	TGCAGCGTCGGGTGGAACACAGGTGGAAATGAGCAGTTCTTC	many	.	TRBV29-1	TRBJ2-1
CASSQLTGSYEQYF	TGTGCCAGCAGCCAACTGACAGGATCTTACGAGCAGTACTTC	many	.	TRBV3-1	TRBJ2-7
CASSGRDRAPYEQYF	TGTGCCAGCAGCGGACGGGACAGGGCCCCCTACGAGCAGTACTTC	many	TRBD1	TRBV6-2/TRBV6-3	TRBJ2-7
CASSGGQVTDTQYF	TGTGCCAGCAGTGGGGGACAGGTGACGGATACGCAGTATTTT	many	TRBD1	TRBV12-3/TRBV12-4	TRBJ2-3
CASSPSGRETDGYTF	TGTGCCAGCTCACCGAGCGGCAGGGAAACAGATGGCTACACCTTC	many	.	TRBV18	TRBJ1-2
CASSPLLAGQGKETQYF	TGTGCCAGCTCACCACTTCTAGCGGGCCAGGGAAAGGAGACCCAGTACTTC	many	TRBD2	TRBV18	TRBJ2-5
CSARDLTSGANVLTF	TGCAGTGCTAGAGATCTAACTTCTGGGGCCAACGTCCTGACTTTC	many	.	TRBV20-1	TRBJ2-6
CSARRGTNYGYTF	TGCAGTGCTCGCCGGGGTACCAACTATGGCTACACCTTC	many	.	TRBV20-1	TRBJ1-2
CASSLSGQEFYGYTF	TGTGCCAGCAGCTTATCCGGACAGGAATTCTATGGCTACACCTTC	many	TRBD1	TRBV7-9	TRBJ1-2
CASSLATAVSSYEQYF	TGTGCCAGCAGCTTAGCTACCGCCGTTAGCTCCTACGAGCAGTACTTC	.	.	TRBV7-9	TRBJ2-7
CASSITRGNTEAFF	TGTGCCAGCAGCATCACAAGGGGTAACACTGAAGCTTTCTTT	many	.	TRBV6-1	TRBJ1-1
CASSQHTPGQGEAFF	TGTGCCAGCAGCCAACACACGCCGGGACAGGGTGAAGCTTTCTTT	many	TRBD1	TRBV3-1	TRBJ1-1
CAIRAGSNTEAFF	TGTGCCATCAGAGCAGGGAGTAACACTGAAGCTTTCTTT	.	.	TRBV10-3	TRBJ1-1
CASSQWGTYEQYF	TGTGCCAGCAGCCAATGGGGGACCTACGAGCAGTACTTC	few	.	TRBV14	TRBJ2-7
CASSPPIATNEKLFF	TGTGCCAGCAGCCCCCCGATAGCAACTAATGAAAAACTGTTTTTT	many	.	TRBV3-1	TRBJ1-4
CSVERSRIEAFF	TGCAGCGTTGAAAGGAGCCGGATTGAAGCTTTCTTT	.	.	TRBV29-1	TRBJ1-1
CASRNRQIQFF	TGTGCCAGCAGGAACCGACAGATACAGTTCTTC	many	.	TRBV2	TRBJ2-1
CASSPGTESYTF	TGTGCCAGCAGCCCCGGGACAGAAAGCTACACCTTC	many	TRBD1	TRBV7-2	TRBJ1-2